This T cell receptor beta chain is from a study of control samples from healthy donors and cancer patients. TCRdb's table, derived via immunoSEQ multiplex PCR, lists solely in-frame clones and lacks some. The table lists about 140,000 clones, 91% of them singletons. The length of the CDR3 is 13 residues. In germline, CDR1 is SGHNT, CDR2 YYREEE (reference sequence). V lost 2 bases to trimming and J lost 1 base, with 6 bases between them. The chain uses TRBV5-4 and TRBJ1-1; unclear D gene. The specimen was blood. The source is a man aged 18 to 30 in good health. This CDR3 is CASSLNWNTEAFF. The CDR3 DNA sequence: TGTGCCAGCAGCTTAAACTGGAACACTGAAGCTTTCTTT. Complete variable domain (other parts from reference TRBV5-4 and TRBJ1-1): ETGVTQSPTHLIKTRGQQVTLRCSSQSGHNTVSWYQQALGQGPQFIFQYYREEENGRGNFPPRFSGLQFPNYSSELNVNALELDDSALYLCASSLNWNTEAFFGQGTRLTVV.